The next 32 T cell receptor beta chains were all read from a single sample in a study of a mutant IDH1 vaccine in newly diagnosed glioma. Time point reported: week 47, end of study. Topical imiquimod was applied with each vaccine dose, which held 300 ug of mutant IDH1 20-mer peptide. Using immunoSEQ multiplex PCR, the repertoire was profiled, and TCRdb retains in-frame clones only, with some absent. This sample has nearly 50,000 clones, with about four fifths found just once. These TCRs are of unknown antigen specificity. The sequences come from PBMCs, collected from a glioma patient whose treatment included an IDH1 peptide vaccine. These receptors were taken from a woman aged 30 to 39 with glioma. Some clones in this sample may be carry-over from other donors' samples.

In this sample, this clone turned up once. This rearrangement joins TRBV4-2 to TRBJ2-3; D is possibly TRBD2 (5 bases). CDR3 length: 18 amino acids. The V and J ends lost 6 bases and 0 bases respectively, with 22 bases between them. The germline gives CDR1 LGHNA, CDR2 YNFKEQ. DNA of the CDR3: TGTGCCAGCAGTCAAAGAGGGATAGGAAAGGGAAGCACAGATACGCAGTATTTT. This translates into CASSQRGIGKGSTDTQYF.

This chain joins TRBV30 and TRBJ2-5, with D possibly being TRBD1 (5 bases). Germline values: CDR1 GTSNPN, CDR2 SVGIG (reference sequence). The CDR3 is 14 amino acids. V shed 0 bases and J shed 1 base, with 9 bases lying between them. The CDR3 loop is CAWSVGVVQETQYF. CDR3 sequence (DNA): TGTGCCTGGAGTGTAGGGGTAGTCCAAGAGACCCAGTACTTC. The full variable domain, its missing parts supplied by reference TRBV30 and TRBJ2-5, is SQTIHQWPATLVQPVGSPLSLECTVEGTSNPNLYWYRQAAGRGLQLLFYSVGIGQISSEVPQNLSASRPQDRQFILSSKKLLLSDSGFYLCAWSVGVVQETQYFGPGTRLLVL.

CDR3 sequence: CASSSLGSDTQYF. For the CDR3, the DNA is TGTGCCAGCAGCTCCCTAGGGTCAGATACGCAGTATTTT. The chain couples TRBV7-3 to TRBJ2-3; no reliable D call. V was shortened by 4 bases and J by 4 bases, with 9 bases between the two germline ends. This CDR3 region has 13 residues. Germline values: CDR1 SGHTA, CDR2 FQGTGA. Using reference TRBV7-3 and TRBJ2-3 for the parts outside the CDR3, the full variable domain is GAGVSQTPSNKVTEKGKYVELRCDPISGHTALYWYRQSLGQGPEFLIYFQGTGAADDSGLPNDRFFAVRPEGSVSTLKIQRTERGDSAVYLCASSSLGSDTQYFGPGTRLTVL.

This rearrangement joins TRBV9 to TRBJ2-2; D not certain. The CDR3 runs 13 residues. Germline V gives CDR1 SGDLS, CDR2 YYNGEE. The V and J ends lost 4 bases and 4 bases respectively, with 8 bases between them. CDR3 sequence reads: CASSSSGTGELFF. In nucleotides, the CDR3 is TGTGCCAGCAGCAGCAGTGGCACCGGGGAGCTGTTTTTT.

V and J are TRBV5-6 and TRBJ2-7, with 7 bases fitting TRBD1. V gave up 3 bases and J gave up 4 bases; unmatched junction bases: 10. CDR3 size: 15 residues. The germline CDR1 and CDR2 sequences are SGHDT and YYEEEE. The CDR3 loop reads CASSYAPGQIYEQYF. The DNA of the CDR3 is TGTGCCAGCAGCTACGCCCCGGGACAGATATACGAGCAGTACTTC.

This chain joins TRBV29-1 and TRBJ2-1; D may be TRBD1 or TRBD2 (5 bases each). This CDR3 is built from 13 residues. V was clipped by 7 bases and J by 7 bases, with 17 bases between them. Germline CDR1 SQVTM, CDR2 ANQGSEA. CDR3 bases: TGCAGCGCCATACTAGGGGCTCGGAATGAGCAGTTCTTC. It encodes CSAILGARNEQFF.

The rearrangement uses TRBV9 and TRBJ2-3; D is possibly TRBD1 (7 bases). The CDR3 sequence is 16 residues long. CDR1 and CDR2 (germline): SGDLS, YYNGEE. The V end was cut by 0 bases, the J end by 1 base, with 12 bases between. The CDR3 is CASSVGQGGGTDTQYF. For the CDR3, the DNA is TGTGCCAGCAGCGTAGGGCAGGGGGGTGGCACAGATACGCAGTATTTT.

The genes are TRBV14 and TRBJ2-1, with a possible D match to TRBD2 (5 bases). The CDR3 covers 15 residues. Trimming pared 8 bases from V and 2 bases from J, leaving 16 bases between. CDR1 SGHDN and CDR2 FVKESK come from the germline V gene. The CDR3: CASYSSGSTYNEQFF. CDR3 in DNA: TGTGCCAGCTATTCCAGCGGCTCCACCTACAATGAGCAGTTCTTC.

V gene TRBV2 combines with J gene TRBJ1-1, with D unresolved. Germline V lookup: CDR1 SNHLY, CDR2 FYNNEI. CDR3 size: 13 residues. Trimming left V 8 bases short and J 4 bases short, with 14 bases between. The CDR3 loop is CASAFLLRTEAFF. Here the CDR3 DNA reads TGTGCCAGCGCTTTCCTGCTCCGCACTGAAGCTTTCTTT.

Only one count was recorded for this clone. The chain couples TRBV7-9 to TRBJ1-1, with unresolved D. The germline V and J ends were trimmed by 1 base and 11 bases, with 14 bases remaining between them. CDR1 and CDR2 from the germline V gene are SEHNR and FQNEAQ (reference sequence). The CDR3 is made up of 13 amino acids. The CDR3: CASSLEFEGWAFF. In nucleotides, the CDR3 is TGTGCCAGCAGCTTAGAATTTGAGGGTTGGGCTTTCTTT.

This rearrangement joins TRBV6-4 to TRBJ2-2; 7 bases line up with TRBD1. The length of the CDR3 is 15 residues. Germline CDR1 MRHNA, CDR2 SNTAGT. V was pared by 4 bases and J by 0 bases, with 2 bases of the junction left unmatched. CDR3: CASSAQGANTGELFF. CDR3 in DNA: TGTGCCAGCAGTGCCCAGGGGGCGAACACCGGGGAGCTGTTTTTT.

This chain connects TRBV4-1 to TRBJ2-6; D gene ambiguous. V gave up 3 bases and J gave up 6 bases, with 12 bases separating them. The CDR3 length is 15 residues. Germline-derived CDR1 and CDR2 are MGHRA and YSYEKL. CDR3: CASSHGLGQANVLTF. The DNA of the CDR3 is TGCGCCAGCAGCCATGGGCTCGGCCAGGCCAACGTCCTGACTTTC.

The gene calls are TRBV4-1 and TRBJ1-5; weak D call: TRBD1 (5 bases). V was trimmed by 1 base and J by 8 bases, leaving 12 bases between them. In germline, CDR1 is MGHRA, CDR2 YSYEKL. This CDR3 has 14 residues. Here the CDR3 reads CASSQAREEEPQHF. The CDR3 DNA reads TGCGCCAGCAGCCAAGCCAGGGAAGAGGAGCCCCAGCATTTT.

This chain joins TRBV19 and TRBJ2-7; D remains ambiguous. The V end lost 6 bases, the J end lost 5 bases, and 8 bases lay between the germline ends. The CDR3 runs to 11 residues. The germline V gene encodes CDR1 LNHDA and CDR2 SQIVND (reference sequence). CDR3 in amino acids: CASSLGHEQYF. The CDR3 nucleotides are TGTGCCAGTAGCCTAGGCCACGAGCAGTACTTC.

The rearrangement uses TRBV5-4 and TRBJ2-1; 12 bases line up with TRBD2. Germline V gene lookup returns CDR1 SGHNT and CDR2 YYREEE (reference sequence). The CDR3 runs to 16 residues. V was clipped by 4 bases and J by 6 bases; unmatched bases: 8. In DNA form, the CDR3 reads TGTGCCAGCAGCCTGGGGGGGACTAGCGGGTTCAATGAGCAGTTCTTC. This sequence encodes CASSLGGTSGFNEQFF.

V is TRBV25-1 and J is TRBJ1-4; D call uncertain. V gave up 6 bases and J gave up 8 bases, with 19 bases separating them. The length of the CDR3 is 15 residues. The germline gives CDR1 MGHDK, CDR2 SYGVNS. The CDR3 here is CASREWSGRGEKLFF. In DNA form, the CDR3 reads TGTGCCAGCAGGGAGTGGTCCGGCCGGGGAGAAAAACTGTTTTTT.

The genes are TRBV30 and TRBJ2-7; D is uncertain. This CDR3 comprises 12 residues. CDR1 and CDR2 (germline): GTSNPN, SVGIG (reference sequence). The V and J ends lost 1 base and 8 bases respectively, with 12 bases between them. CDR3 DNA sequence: TGTGCCTGGAGTGGGCTCCCCGGCAAGCAGTACTTC. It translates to CAWSGLPGKQYF. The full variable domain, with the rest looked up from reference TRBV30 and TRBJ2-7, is SQTIHQWPATLVQPVGSPLSLECTVEGTSNPNLYWYRQAAGRGLQLLFYSVGIGQISSEVPQNLSASRPQDRQFILSSKKLLLSDSGFYLCAWSGLPGKQYFGPGTRLTVT.

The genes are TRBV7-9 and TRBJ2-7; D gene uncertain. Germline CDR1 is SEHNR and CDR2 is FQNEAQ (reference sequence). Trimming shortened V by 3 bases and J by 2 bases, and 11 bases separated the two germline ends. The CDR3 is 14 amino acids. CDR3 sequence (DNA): TGTGCCAGCAGCTTCCTGGGGTCCCCCTACGAGCAGTACTTC. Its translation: CASSFLGSPYEQYF. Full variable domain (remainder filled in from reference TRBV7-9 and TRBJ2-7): DTGVSQNPRHKITKRGQNVTFRCDPISEHNRLYWYRQTLGQGPEFLTYFQNEAQLEKSRLLSDRFSAERPKGSFSTLEIQRTEQGDSAMYLCASSFLGSPYEQYFGPGTRLTVT.

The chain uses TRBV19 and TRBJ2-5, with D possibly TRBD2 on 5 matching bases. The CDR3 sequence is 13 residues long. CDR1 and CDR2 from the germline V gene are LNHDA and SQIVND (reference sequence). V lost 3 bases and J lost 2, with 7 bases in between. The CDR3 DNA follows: TGTGCCAGTAGTATTAGCGCGCAAGAGACCCAGTACTTC. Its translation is CASSISAQETQYF.

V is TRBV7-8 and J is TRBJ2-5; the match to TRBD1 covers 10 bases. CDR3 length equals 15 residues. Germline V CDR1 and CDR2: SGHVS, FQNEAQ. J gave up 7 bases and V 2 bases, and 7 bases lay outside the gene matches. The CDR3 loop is CASSLRDRDRGTQYF. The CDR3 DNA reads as TGTGCCAGCAGCTTACGGGACAGGGACAGGGGGACCCAGTACTTC.

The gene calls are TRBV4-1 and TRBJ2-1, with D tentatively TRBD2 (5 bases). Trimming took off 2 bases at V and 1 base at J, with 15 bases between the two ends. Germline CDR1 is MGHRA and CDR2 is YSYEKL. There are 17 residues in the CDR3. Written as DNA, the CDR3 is TGCGCCAGCAGCCAACCGTCGGGGATCCCTTCCTACAATGAGCAGTTCTTC. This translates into CASSQPSGIPSYNEQFF.

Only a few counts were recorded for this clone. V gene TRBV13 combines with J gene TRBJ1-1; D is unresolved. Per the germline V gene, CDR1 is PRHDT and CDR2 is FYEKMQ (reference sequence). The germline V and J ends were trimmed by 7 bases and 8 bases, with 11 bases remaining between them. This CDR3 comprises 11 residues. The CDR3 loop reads CASTPGMEAFF. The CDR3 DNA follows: TGTGCCAGCACCCCCGGAATGGAAGCTTTCTTT.

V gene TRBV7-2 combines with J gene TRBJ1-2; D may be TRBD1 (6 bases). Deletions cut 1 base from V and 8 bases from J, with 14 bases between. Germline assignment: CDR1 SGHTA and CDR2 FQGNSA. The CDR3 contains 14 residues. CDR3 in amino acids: CASSLGTGQDGYTF. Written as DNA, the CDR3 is TGTGCCAGCAGCTTAGGGACGGGACAAGACGGCTACACCTTC.

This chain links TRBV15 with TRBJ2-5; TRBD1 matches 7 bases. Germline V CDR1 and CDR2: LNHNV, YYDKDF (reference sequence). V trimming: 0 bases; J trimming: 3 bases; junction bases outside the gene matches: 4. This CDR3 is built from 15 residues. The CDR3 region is CATSRDRTGEETQYF. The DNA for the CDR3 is TGTGCCACCAGCAGAGACAGGACAGGAGAAGAGACCCAGTACTTC. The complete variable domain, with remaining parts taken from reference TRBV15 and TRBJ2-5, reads DAMVIQNPRYQVTQFGKPVTLSCSQTLNHNVMYWYQQKSSQAPKLLFHYYDKDFNNEADTPDNFQSRRPNTSFCFLDIRSPGLGDTAMYLCATSRDRTGEETQYFGPGTRLLVL.

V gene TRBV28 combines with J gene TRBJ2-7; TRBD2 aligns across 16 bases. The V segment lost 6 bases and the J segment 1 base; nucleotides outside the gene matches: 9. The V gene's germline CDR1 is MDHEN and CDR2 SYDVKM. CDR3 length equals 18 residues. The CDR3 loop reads CASSTNGGLAGGSYEQYF. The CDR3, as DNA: TGTGCCAGCAGCACAAACGGGGGACTAGCGGGAGGGTCCTACGAGCAGTACTTC.

CDR3 in DNA: TGCGCCAGCAGCCAAGATCGGGGGGTCCAGTACTTC. Residues: CASSQDRGVQYF. The chain carries TRBV4-1 and TRBJ2-5; 7 bases match TRBD2. The CDR3 is made up of 12 amino acids. Germline V gene sequence: CDR1 MGHRA, CDR2 YSYEKL. The V and J ends lost 0 bases and 10 bases, in that order; junction bases with no gene match: 2.

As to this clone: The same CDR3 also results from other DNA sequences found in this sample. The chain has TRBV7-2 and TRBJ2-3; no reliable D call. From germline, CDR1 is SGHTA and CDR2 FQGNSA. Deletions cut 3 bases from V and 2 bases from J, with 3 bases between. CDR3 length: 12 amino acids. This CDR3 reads CASSFYTDTQYF. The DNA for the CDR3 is TGTGCCAGCAGCTTTTACACAGATACGCAGTATTTT. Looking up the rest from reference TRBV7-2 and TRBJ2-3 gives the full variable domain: GAGVSQSPSNKVTEKGKDVELRCDPISGHTALYWYRQSLGQGLEFLIYFQGNSAPDKSGLPSDRFSAERTGGSVSTLTIQRTQQEDSAVYLCASSFYTDTQYFGPGTRLTVL.

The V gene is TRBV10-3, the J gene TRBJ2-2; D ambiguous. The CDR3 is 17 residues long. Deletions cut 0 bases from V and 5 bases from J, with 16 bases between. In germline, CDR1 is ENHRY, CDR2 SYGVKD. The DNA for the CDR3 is TGTGCCATCAGTGAGTCGGGTGGCTCAATCGGGACCGGGGAGCTGTTTTTT. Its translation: CAISESGGSIGTGELFF.

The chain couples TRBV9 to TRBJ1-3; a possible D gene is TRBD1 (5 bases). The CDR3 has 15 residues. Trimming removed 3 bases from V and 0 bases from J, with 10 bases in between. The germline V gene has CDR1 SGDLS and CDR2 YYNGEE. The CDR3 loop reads CASSAMRGSGNTIYF. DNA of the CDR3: TGTGCCAGCAGCGCAATGAGGGGCTCTGGAAACACCATATATTTT.

Here the CDR3 reads CASSERGQSTEAFF. The CDR3 DNA reads TGTGCCAGCAGTGAAAGGGGGCAGAGCACTGAAGCTTTCTTT. The genes are TRBV6-1 and TRBJ1-1; 7 bases are a match to TRBD1. The CDR3 totals 14 residues. Unmatched junction bases numbered 4, after V lost 2 bases and J lost 4 bases. Germline CDR1 is MNHNS and CDR2 is SASEGT.

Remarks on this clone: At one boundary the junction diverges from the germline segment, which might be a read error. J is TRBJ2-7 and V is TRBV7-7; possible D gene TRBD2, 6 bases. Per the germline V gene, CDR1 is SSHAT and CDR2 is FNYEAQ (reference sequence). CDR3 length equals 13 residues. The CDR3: CASSLGRGYEQYF. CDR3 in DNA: TGTGCTAGCAGCTTAGGACGGGGGTACGAGCAGTACTTC.

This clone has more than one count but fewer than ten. The CDR3 spells CASSNPGTEAFF. DNA for the CDR3: TGTGCCAGCAGCAATCCCGGTACTGAAGCTTTCTTT. The gene calls are TRBV6-5 and TRBJ1-1; no clear D. Germline CDR1 MNHEY, CDR2 SVGAGI. The CDR3 covers 12 residues. The V end was cut by 6 bases, the J end by 5 bases, with 10 bases between.